This T cell receptor (beta chain) was observed in a study of T cell repertoires in cytomegalovirus infection. Study background: The public TCR beta signatures pointed to both CMV infection and matching HLA type.

The CDR3 is made up of 12 amino acids. Turning to this clonotype: Its antigen is not identified. Relative to the germline gene, one junction end is altered; a read error may explain this.

General study results and limits: HLA-C-restricted CMV clonotypes gave the most frequent clonotype in two of eight donors.

TCRdb called the reads again in MiXCR, with one record for every CDR3 protein. Of around 310,000 distinct CDR3 sequences in the sample, roughly a sixth were seen once. The specimen was PBMCs. This chain uses TRBV12-3 or TRBV12-4 with TRBJ2-7; D is perhaps TRBD2 (6 bases). The sequence was obtained from a human donor in good health (CMV status not recorded). Some clones in this sample may be carry-over from other donors' samples. The CDR3 spells CASSSGGLRVNF. For the CDR3, the DNA is TGTGCCAGCAGTTCTGGGGGACTTAGGGTTAACTTC.